The source of this TCR beta chain is a study of T cell responses to AZD1222 COVID-19 vaccine. On the study more broadly: Some second doses came at about 4 weeks and others at about 12 weeks; these were pooled.

Study observations and caveats: The breadth and depth of Spike-specific TCRs increased once two AZD1222 doses had been given. Seropositive AZD1222 recipients at baseline numbered only five or six.

Per the germline V gene, CDR1 is SGHNT and CDR2 is YYREEE (reference sequence). V was shortened by 0 bases and J by 7 bases, with 10 bases between the two germline ends. This CDR3 is 14 amino acids long. In regard to this clone: The antigen is not known.

The table came from immunoSEQ multiplex PCR; TCRdb's copy has only in-frame clones and leaves some out. The data show 90,000 to 150,000 clones, around 85% seen once. The rearrangement joins TRBV5-4 to TRBJ1-4; D might be TRBD1 (5 bases). The material was peripheral blood, obtained on day 0 of AZD1222 vaccination. The receptor comes from an adult in good health. As DNA, the CDR3 is TGTGCCAGCAGCTTGGGACAGAGGTTTGAAAAACTGTTTTTT. This gives the protein CASSLGQRFEKLFF.